Shown below are 16 T cell receptor beta chains from a single sample sequenced in a study of CD4 T cells in relation to SARS-CoV-2 and coronaviruses. Before the COVID-19 pandemic, during about 2011-2019, CD4+ T cells were taken from unexposed donors. CD4+ T cells were isolated from the cells after 10 days of culture. Sequencing used immunoSEQ multiplex PCR; TCRdb keeps in-frame clones, though not all of them. Seen here are about 23,000 clones, approximately 78% observed once, and the top ten hold 14%. What these receptors recognize is not known. Input material: CD4+ T cells from PBMCs, cultured in vitro. These receptors came from a human donor in good health.

The J gene is TRBJ1-6, the V gene TRBV19; D unclear. CDR1 and CDR2 (germline): LNHDA, SQIVND (reference sequence). This CDR3 contains 16 residues. With 2 bases removed from V and 3 bases from J, the gap between germline ends came to 11 bases. Here the CDR3 DNA reads TGTGCCAGTAGTATACGTGAAATGGGCTATAATTCACCCCTCCACTTT. This gives the protein CASSIREMGYNSPLHF. Full variable domain (remainder filled in from reference TRBV19 and TRBJ1-6): DGGITQSPKYLFRKEGQNVTLSCEQNLNHDAMYWYRQDPGQGLRLIYYSQIVNDFQKGDIAEGYSVSREKKESFPLTVTSAQKNPTAFYLCASSIREMGYNSPLHFGNGTRLTVT.

The chain couples TRBV15 to TRBJ1-2; perhaps TRBD1 as D (5 bases). This CDR3 is 15 amino acids long. V lost 0 bases and J lost 2, with 10 bases in between. Germline CDR1 and CDR2: LNHNV and YYDKDF (reference sequence). CDR3 sequence reads: CATSRDRAINYGYTF. The CDR3 DNA reads TGTGCCACCAGCAGAGACAGGGCTATCAACTATGGCTACACCTTC.

The chain is built from TRBV24-1 and TRBJ2-1; possible D gene TRBD2, 6 bases. The V end lost 3 bases, the J end lost 1 base, and 9 bases lay between the germline ends. The CDR3 has 15 residues. Looked up from germline, CDR1 is KGHDR and CDR2 is SFDVKD. The CDR3 loop reads CATSDVSGSYNEQFF. For the CDR3, the DNA is TGTGCCACCAGTGATGTTAGCGGTTCCTACAATGAGCAGTTCTTC.

This clone was recorded once. J is TRBJ1-1 and V is TRBV6-5; D is perhaps TRBD1 (5 bases). CDR1 MNHEY and CDR2 SVGAGI come from the germline V gene. V was trimmed by 6 bases and J by 0 bases, leaving 14 bases between them. This CDR3 is built from 15 residues. CDR3 bases: TGTGCCAGCAGCCTTGGACGGGGACTGAACACTGAAGCTTTCTTT. As protein: CASSLGRGLNTEAFF.

This sequence joins TRBV7-2 and TRBJ1-1, with D maybe TRBD1 (6 bases). This CDR3 comprises 15 residues. The germline V gene has CDR1 SGHTA and CDR2 FQGNSA. Trimming left V 5 bases short and J 3 bases short, with 16 bases between. The chain's CDR3 is CASSGRPGDHTEAFF. The CDR3 nucleotides read TGTGCCAGCAGCGGCCGTCCAGGGGATCACACTGAAGCTTTCTTT.

This chain uses TRBV10-3 with TRBJ1-2; D is unclear. The CDR3 is 14 residues long. V lost 3 bases and J 3 bases, leaving 11 bases between the germline ends. In germline, CDR1 is ENHRY, CDR2 SYGVKD. The CDR3 DNA reads TGTGCCATCAGTGAATGGGGAGAGGACTATGGCTACACCTTC. This sequence encodes CAISEWGEDYGYTF.

This clone appeared a few times. The V gene is TRBV14, the J gene TRBJ1-1; the D is unclear. The CDR3 is 13 residues long. The ends were cut back, 4 bases at V and 0 bases at J, with 6 bases in the middle. The V gene's germline CDR1 is SGHDN and CDR2 FVKESK. In DNA, the CDR3 is TGTGCCAGCAGCCGGAATATGAACACTGAAGCTTTCTTT. Amino acid sequence: CASSRNMNTEAFF.

This sequence joins TRBV3-1 (or the pseudogene TRBV3-2) and TRBJ1-2, with D tentatively TRBD1 (6 bases). The CDR3 runs 14 residues. The germline CDR1 and CDR2 sequences are LGHDT and YNNKEL (reference sequence). V was cut by 4 bases and J by 7 bases, with 16 bases left in between. CDR3 protein: CASSLLTGGGGYTF. The CDR3 DNA reads as TGTGCCAGCAGCCTCCTGACAGGAGGAGGTGGCTACACCTTC.

The rearrangement joins TRBV20-1 to TRBJ2-2; D ambiguous. Germline V gene data show CDR1 as DFQATT and CDR2 as SNEGSKA (reference sequence). The CDR3 spans 14 residues. V lost 3 bases, J lost 4 bases, and 12 bases lay in between. The CDR3 region is CSASRHQPTGELFF. CDR3 DNA sequence: TGCAGTGCTAGTCGGCACCAGCCCACCGGGGAGCTGTTTTTT.

The chain is built from TRBV7-3 and TRBJ1-1; TRBD1 matches 7 bases. The CDR3 extends over 14 amino acids. The V gene's germline CDR1 is SGHTA and CDR2 FQGTGA. J was trimmed by 4 bases and V by 3 bases; bases with no gene match: 5. The CDR3 DNA sequence: TGTGCCAGCAGCTTTGCCCAGGGGGGCACTGAAGCTTTCTTT. Its protein is CASSFAQGGTEAFF.

The V and J genes are TRBV2 and TRBJ2-7, with TRBD1 as a possible D gene (6 bases). Between the trimmed V and J ends, which lost 6 bases and 1 base, there was a span of 13 bases. The CDR3 contains 14 residues. CDR1 and CDR2 from the germline V gene are SNHLY and FYNNEI. CDR3 in DNA: TGTGCCAGCAGGCCTGACAGGAATTCCTACGAGCAGTACTTC. Translated: CASRPDRNSYEQYF. Looking up the rest from reference TRBV2 and TRBJ2-7 gives the full variable domain: EPEVTQTPSHQVTQMGQEVILRCVPISNHLYFYWYRQILGQKVEFLVSFYNNEISEKSEIFDDQFSVERPDGSNFTLKIRSTKLEDSAMYFCASRPDRNSYEQYFGPGTRLTVT.

In this sample, this clone turned up once. The rearrangement links TRBV15 to TRBJ1-1; perhaps TRBD1 as D (6 bases). The ends were cut back, 5 bases at V and 8 bases at J, with 12 bases in the middle. Germline CDR1 LNHNV, CDR2 YYDKDF (reference sequence). CDR3 size: 12 residues. CDR3 in amino acids: CATSVSRGEAFF. The CDR3 DNA follows: TGTGCCACCAGCGTCTCGAGGGGGGAAGCTTTCTTT.

This chain links TRBV5-5 with TRBJ2-7, with a possible D match to TRBD1 (6 bases). The V end was cut by 4 bases, the J end by 2 bases, with 13 bases between. The CDR3 runs 14 residues. Germline assignment: CDR1 SGHKS and CDR2 YYEKEE (reference sequence). The CDR3 protein is CASSPRTVTYEQYF. CDR3 DNA sequence: TGTGCCAGCAGCCCCCGGACAGTTACCTACGAGCAGTACTTC.

The gene calls are TRBV18 and TRBJ2-3; tentatively, D is TRBD2 (6 bases). This CDR3 region has 14 residues. Germline V gene sequence: CDR1 KGHSH, CDR2 LQKENI. V was pared by 1 base and J by 4 bases, with 9 bases between. The CDR3: CASSPRRGPDTQYF. The CDR3 DNA sequence: TGTGCCAGCTCACCACGGAGGGGTCCAGATACGCAGTATTTT.

The chain recombines TRBV6-1 with TRBJ2-3, with unresolved D. The CDR3 runs to 13 residues. Germline CDR1 reads MNHNS; CDR2 reads SASEGT. V lost 2 bases, J lost 14 bases, and 17 bases lay in between. CDR3 in amino acids: CASSEWEESSRYF. DNA for the CDR3: TGTGCCAGCAGTGAATGGGAAGAAAGTAGTCGGTATTTT.

The chain couples TRBV6-2 or TRBV6-3 to TRBJ1-4; D is undetermined. CDR1 and CDR2 from the germline V gene are MNHEY and SVGEGT. The CDR3 extends over 13 amino acids. V lost 2 bases to trimming and J lost 7 bases, with 8 bases between them. The CDR3 DNA reads TGTGCCAGCAGTTACCCCGGAGTTGAAAAACTGTTTTTT. This sequence encodes CASSYPGVEKLFF.